Listed below are T cell receptor beta chains from one sample, sequenced in a study of blood T cells in healthy people across ages. MiXCR, applied by TCRdb to the 5' RACE reads, yields one record per CDR3 protein. The repertoire holds 1.2 million to 1.5 million distinct CDR3 sequences, with roughly 45% as singletons. Sequences were obtained from blood. The receptors here all came from a woman between 18 and 29 years old in good health. Both conserved end residues are part of each CDR3. Each record gives: V gene, clone size, D gene, J gene, CDR3 DNA, CDR3 protein. A D gene is named only where the DNA matches it firmly. Clone size is given for some rows only: seen once, a few or many times, or a class if the clone is expanded.

v_gene: TRBV28; abundance: .; d_gene: .; j_gene: TRBJ1-5; CDR3nt: TGTGCCAGCAGTTTCCGAGGTTTGACGCCCCAGCATTTT; CDR3aa: CASSFRGLTPQHF
v_gene: TRBV28; abundance: few; d_gene: TRBD1; j_gene: TRBJ2-7; CDR3nt: TGTGCCAGCAGTCCCCAACAGGGGGGCTACGAGCAGTACTTC; CDR3aa: CASSPQQGGYEQYF
v_gene: TRBV20-1; abundance: few; d_gene: .; j_gene: TRBJ2-3; CDR3nt: TGCAGTGCTACACTAGAACGAGACGCAGATACGCAGTATTTT; CDR3aa: CSATLERDADTQYF
v_gene: TRBV12-3/TRBV12-4; abundance: few; d_gene: .; j_gene: TRBJ1-5; CDR3nt: TGTGCCAGTAGGGGTCGTGGGAATCAGCCCCAGCATTTT; CDR3aa: CASRGRGNQPQHF
v_gene: TRBV16; abundance: .; d_gene: .; j_gene: TRBJ1-5; CDR3nt: TGTGCCAGCAGCCAATCATCCCCCTCTGGGGAGCCCCAGCATTTT; CDR3aa: CASSQSSPSGEPQHF
v_gene: TRBV6-5; abundance: .; d_gene: TRBD1; j_gene: TRBJ1-5; CDR3nt: TGTGCCAGCAGTTTACTCCAGGGGGGGCAGCCCCAGCATTTT; CDR3aa: CASSLLQGGQPQHF
v_gene: TRBV25-1; abundance: .; d_gene: TRBD2; j_gene: TRBJ2-5; CDR3nt: TGTGCCAGCAGTGTAGCGGGAGGGAACAATGAGCAGTACTTC; CDR3aa: CASSVAGGNNEQYF
v_gene: TRBV18; abundance: .; d_gene: .; j_gene: TRBJ2-3; CDR3nt: TGTGCCAGCTCACCTTCGCTCCCGTCGGGAGATACGCAGTATTTT; CDR3aa: CASSPSLPSGDTQYF
v_gene: TRBV5-1; abundance: .; d_gene: .; j_gene: TRBJ2-1; CDR3nt: TGCGCCAGCAGCTCCGAGGGTGAGCAGTTCTTC; CDR3aa: CASSSEGEQFF
v_gene: TRBV20-1; abundance: .; d_gene: .; j_gene: TRBJ2-2; CDR3nt: TGCAGTGCTAGAGATTCCGGAGAGGGAGTAAACACCGGGGAGCTGTTTTTT; CDR3aa: CSARDSGEGVNTGELFF
v_gene: TRBV20-1; abundance: .; d_gene: .; j_gene: TRBJ1-2; CDR3nt: TGCGGTGCTAGCTCGGGCGCCACCTTCTATGGCTACACCTTC; CDR3aa: CGASSGATFYGYTF
v_gene: TRBV20-1; abundance: few; d_gene: TRBD1; j_gene: TRBJ1-2; CDR3nt: TGCAGTGCTAGAGATGGTAGGGGGCCTGATGGCTACACCTTC; CDR3aa: CSARDGRGPDGYTF
v_gene: TRBV5-1; abundance: .; d_gene: .; j_gene: TRBJ2-3; CDR3nt: TGCACCAGCAGCTTGACGAGAGATACGCAGTATTTT; CDR3aa: CTSSLTRDTQYF
v_gene: TRBV6-1; abundance: .; d_gene: .; j_gene: TRBJ1-5; CDR3nt: TGTGCCACAAAAGAGGGGGGCAATCAGCCCCAGCATTTT; CDR3aa: CATKEGGNQPQHF
v_gene: TRBV9; abundance: .; d_gene: TRBD2; j_gene: TRBJ2-3; CDR3nt: TGTGCCAGCAGCGTAGTTGGGACTACCACAGATGCGCAGTATTTT; CDR3aa: CASSVVGTTTDAQYF
v_gene: TRBV6-4; abundance: few; d_gene: .; j_gene: TRBJ1-1; CDR3nt: TGTGCCAGCAGTGACTTGGGGAACACTGAAGCTTTCTTT; CDR3aa: CASSDLGNTEAFF
v_gene: TRBV6-4; abundance: .; d_gene: .; j_gene: TRBJ2-3; CDR3nt: TGTGCCAGCAGCACAGAAGCCTTCACAGATACGCAGTATTTT; CDR3aa: CASSTEAFTDTQYF
v_gene: TRBV5-1; abundance: few; d_gene: .; j_gene: TRBJ2-7; CDR3nt: TGCGCCAGCAGCAAATTAGCGGAAAGCTCCTACAATGAGCAGTACTTC; CDR3aa: CASSKLAESSYNEQYF
v_gene: TRBV6-6; abundance: few; d_gene: TRBD1; j_gene: TRBJ2-7; CDR3nt: TGTGCCAGCAGTTACGGGGGACAGGTGTACGAGCAGTACTTC; CDR3aa: CASSYGGQVYEQYF
v_gene: TRBV28; abundance: few; d_gene: .; j_gene: TRBJ2-3; CDR3nt: TGTGCCAGCAAAAGGCCAGGGGCCATCACAGATACGCAGTATTTT; CDR3aa: CASKRPGAITDTQYF